The T cell receptor (beta chain) under discussion was sequenced for a study of T cell responses to AZD1222 COVID-19 vaccine. The method was immunoSEQ multiplex PCR; TCRdb's version includes in-frame clones alone and lacks a portion of them. The data show around 130,000 clones, with about 93% seen just once and roughly 7% held by the top ten. Between the trimmed V and J ends, which lost 4 bases and 7 bases, there was a span of 11 bases. Germline V CDR1 and CDR2: LGHDT, YNNKEL (reference sequence). CDR3 length: 13 residues. This clone has a handful of counts. Here the sequenced sample was peripheral blood, taken on day 0 of AZD1222 vaccination. This TCR came from an adult in good health. The chain has TRBV3-1 (or the pseudogene TRBV3-2) and TRBJ1-5; no clear D gene. In DNA, the CDR3 is TGTGCCAGCAGCCCCCTCCTTGGGCAGCCCCAGCATTTT. Translation: CASSPLLGQPQHF.